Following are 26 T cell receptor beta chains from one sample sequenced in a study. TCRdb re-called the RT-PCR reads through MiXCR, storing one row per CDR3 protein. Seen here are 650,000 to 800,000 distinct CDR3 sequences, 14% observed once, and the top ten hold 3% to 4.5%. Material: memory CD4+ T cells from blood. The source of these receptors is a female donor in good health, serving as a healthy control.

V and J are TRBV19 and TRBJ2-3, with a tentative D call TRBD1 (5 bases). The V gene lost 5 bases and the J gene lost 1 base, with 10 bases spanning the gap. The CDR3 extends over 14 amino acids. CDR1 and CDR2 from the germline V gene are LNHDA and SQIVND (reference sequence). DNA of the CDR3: TGTGCCAGTAGTCCAAAACAGGGCACAGATACGCAGTATTTT. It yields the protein CASSPKQGTDTQYF. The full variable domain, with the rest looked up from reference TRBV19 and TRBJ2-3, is DGGITQSPKYLFRKEGQNVTLSCEQNLNHDAMYWYRQDPGQGLRLIYYSQIVNDFQKGDIAEGYSVSREKKESFPLTVTSAQKNPTAFYLCASSPKQGTDTQYFGPGTRLTVL.

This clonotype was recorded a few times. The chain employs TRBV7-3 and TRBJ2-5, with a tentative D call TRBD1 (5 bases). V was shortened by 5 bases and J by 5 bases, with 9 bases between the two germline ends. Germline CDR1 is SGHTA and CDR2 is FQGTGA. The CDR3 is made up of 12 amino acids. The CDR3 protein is CASSKPGETQYF. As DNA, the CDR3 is TGTGCCAGCAGCAAGCCAGGGGAGACCCAGTACTTC.

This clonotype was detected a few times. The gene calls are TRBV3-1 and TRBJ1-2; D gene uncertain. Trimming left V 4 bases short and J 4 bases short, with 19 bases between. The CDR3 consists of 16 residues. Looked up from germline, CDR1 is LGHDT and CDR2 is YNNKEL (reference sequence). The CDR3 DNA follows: TGTGCCAGCAGCCCCAAGGTCGGGCACGCCATCTATGGCTACACCTTC. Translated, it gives CASSPKVGHAIYGYTF.

CDR3 sequence: CATSPRQAENTGELFF. CDR3 nucleotides: TGTGCCACCAGTCCCCGCCAAGCGGAGAACACCGGGGAGCTGTTTTTT. The rearrangement uses TRBV24-1 and TRBJ2-2; D possibly corresponds to TRBD2 (5 bases). The CDR3 extends over 16 amino acids. Per germline, CDR1 KGHDR and CDR2 SFDVKD. The V end lost 6 bases, the J end lost 1 base, and 14 bases lay between the germline ends.

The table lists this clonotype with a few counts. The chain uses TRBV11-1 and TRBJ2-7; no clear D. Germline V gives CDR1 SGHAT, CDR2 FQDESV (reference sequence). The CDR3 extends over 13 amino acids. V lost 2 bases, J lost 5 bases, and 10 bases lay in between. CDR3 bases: TGTGCCAGCAGCTTAACCGTCAGCAACGAGCAGTACTTC. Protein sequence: CASSLTVSNEQYF.

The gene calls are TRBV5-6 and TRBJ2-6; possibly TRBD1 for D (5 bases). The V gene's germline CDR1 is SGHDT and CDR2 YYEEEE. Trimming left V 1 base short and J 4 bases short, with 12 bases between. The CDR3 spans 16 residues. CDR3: CASSLMGPAGANVLTF. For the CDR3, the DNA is TGTGCCAGCAGCTTGATGGGGCCGGCCGGGGCCAACGTCCTGACTTTC.

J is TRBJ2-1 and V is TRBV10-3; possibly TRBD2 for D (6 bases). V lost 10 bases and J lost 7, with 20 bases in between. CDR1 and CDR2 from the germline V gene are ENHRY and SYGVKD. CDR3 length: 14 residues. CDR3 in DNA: TGTGCCACCTTAGCGGTCTCGACTAAGAATGAGCAGTTCTTC. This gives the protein CATLAVSTKNEQFF.

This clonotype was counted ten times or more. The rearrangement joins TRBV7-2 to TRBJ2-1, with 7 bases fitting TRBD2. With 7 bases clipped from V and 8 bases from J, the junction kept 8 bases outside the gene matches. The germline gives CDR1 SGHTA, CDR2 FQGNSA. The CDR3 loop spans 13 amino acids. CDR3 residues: CASISSGYYEQFF. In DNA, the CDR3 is TGTGCCAGCATCTCTAGCGGATACTATGAGCAGTTCTTC.

CDR3 nucleotide sequence: TGCGCCAGCAGCCAAGGGGGGCGCGGTGGCTACACCTTC. This encodes CASSQGGRGGYTF. The chain links TRBV4-3 to TRBJ1-2; tentative D call: TRBD1 (6 bases). The V end was cut by 1 base, the J end by 7 bases, with 10 bases between. The CDR3 has 13 residues. The germline CDR1 and CDR2 sequences are LGHNA and YSLEER.

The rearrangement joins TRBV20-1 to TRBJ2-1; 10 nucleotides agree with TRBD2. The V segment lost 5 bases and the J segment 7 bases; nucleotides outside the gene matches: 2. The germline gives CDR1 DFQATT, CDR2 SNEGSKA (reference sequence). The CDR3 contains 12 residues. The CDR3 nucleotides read TGCAGTGCTGGACTAGCGGTAAATGAGCAGTTCTTC. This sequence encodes CSAGLAVNEQFF.

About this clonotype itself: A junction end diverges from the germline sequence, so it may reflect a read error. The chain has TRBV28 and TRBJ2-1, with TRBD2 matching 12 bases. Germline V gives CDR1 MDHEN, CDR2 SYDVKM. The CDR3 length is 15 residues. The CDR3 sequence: CASSHLAGGYNERFF. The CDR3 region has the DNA TGTGCCAGCAGTCATCTAGCGGGAGGGTATAATGAGCGGTTCTTC.

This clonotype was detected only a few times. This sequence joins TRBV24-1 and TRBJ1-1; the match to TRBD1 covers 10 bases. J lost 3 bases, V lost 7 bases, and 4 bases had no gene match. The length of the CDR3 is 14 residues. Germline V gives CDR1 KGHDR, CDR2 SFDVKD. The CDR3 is CATRRGTGDTEAFF. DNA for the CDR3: TGTGCCACCAGGAGGGGGACAGGGGACACTGAAGCTTTCTTT.

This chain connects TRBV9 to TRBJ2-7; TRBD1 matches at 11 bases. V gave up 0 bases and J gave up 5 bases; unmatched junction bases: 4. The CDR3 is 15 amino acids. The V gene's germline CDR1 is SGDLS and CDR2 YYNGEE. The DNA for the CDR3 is TGTGCCAGCAGCGTAGAGGGACAGGGGGGTCACGAGCAGTACTTC. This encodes CASSVEGQGGHEQYF.

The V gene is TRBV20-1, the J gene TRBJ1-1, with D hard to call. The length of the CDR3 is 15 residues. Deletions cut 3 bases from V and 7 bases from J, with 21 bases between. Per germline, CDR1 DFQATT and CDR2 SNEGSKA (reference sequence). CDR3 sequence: CSASGSSGVGNEAFF. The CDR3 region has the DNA TGCAGTGCTAGTGGGTCGAGTGGGGTCGGAAATGAAGCTTTCTTT.

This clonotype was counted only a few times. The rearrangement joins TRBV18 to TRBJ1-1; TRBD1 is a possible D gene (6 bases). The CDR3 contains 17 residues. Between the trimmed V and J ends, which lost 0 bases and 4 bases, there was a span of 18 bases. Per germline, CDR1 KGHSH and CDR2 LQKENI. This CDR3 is CASSPPGGPQKGTEAFF. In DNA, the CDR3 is TGTGCCAGCTCACCACCGGGGGGCCCCCAGAAGGGCACTGAAGCTTTCTTT.

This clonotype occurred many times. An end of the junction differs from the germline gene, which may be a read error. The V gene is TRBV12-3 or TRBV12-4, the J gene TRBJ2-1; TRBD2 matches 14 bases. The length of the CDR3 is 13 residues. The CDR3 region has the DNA TGTGCCAGCAGCGGGACTAGCGGGAGTATAAGAATCTTC. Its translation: CASSGTSGSIRIF.

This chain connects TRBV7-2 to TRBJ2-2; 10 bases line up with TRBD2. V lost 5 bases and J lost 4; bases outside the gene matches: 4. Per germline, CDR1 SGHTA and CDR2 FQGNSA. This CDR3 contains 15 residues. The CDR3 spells CASSPWTSGTGELFF. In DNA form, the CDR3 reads TGTGCCAGCAGCCCCTGGACTAGCGGCACCGGGGAGCTGTTTTTT. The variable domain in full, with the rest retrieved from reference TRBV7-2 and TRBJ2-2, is GAGVSQSPSNKVTEKGKDVELRCDPISGHTALYWYRQSLGQGLEFLIYFQGNSAPDKSGLPSDRFSAERTGGSVSTLTIQRTQQEDSAVYLCASSPWTSGTGELFFGEGSRLTVL.

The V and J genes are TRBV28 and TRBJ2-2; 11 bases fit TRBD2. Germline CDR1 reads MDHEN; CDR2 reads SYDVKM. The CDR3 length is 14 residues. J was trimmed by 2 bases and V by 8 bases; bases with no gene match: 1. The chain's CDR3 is CASGTSGNTGELFF. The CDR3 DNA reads TGTGCCAGCGGGACTAGCGGTAACACCGGGGAGCTGTTTTTT.

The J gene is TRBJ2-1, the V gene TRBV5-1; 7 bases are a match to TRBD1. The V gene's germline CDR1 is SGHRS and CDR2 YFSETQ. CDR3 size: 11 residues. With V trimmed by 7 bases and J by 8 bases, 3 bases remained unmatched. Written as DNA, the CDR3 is TGCGCCAGCGGCGACAGGGATGAGCAGTTCTTC. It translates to CASGDRDEQFF.

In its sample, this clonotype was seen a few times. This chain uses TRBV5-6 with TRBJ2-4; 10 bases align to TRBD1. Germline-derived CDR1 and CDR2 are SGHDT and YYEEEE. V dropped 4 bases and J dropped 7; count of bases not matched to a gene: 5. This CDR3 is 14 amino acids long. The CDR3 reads CASSTRTGGNIQYF. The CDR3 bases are TGTGCCAGCAGCACCCGGACAGGGGGGAACATTCAGTACTTC.

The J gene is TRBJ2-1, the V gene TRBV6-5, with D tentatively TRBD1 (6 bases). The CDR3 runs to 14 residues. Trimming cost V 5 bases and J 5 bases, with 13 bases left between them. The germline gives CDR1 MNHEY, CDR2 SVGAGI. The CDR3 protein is CASSRDGQNNEQFF. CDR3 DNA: TGTGCCAGCAGTCGGGACGGACAGAACAATGAGCAGTTCTTC.

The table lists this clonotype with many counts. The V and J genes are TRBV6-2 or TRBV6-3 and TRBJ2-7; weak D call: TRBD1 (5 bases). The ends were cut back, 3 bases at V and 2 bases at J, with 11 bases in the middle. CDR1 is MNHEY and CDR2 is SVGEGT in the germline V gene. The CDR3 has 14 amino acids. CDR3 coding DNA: TGTGCCAGCAGTTATACCCAGGGCCCCTACGAGCAGTACTTC. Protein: CASSYTQGPYEQYF.

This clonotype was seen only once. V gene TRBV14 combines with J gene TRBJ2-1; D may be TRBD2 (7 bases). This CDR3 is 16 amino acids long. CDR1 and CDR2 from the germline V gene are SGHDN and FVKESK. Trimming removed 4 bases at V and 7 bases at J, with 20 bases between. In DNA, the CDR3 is TGTGCCAGCAGCCCGATCGGGGGGCGGACCGCTAATGAGCAGTTCTTC. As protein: CASSPIGGRTANEQFF.

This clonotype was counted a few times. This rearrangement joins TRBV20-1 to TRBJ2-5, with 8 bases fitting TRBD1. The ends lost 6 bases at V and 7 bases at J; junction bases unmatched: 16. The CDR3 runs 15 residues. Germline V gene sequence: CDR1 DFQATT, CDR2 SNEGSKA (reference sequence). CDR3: CSATDKRQGLGTQYF. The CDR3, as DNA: TGCAGTGCCACTGATAAAAGACAGGGGCTGGGGACCCAGTACTTC.

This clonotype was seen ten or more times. CDR3 sequence (DNA): TGTGCCAGCAGCGAAGACGTCACGCAGTATTTT. Protein product: CASSEDVTQYF. The chain recombines TRBV7-2 with TRBJ2-3; no definite D call. The CDR3 runs to 11 residues. Germline CDR1 SGHTA, CDR2 FQGNSA. V was shortened by 5 bases and J by 9 bases, with 9 bases between the two germline ends.

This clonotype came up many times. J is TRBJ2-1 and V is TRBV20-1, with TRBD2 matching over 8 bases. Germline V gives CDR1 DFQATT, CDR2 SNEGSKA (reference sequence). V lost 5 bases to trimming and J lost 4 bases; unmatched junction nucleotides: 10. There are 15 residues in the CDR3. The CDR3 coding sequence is TGCAGTGCTCCCACCGGGACTAGTTTTTACAATGAGCAGTTCTTC. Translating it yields CSAPTGTSFYNEQFF.